This TCR beta chain comes out of a study of post-analysis software for immune sequencing data. Unique molecular identifiers had been added to the TCR beta cDNA libraries. TCRdb itself ran the PCR reads through MiXCR, one entry per CDR3 protein. The sample carries around 710,000 distinct CDR3 sequences, approximately 44% recorded once. CDR3 length equals 14 residues. Per germline, CDR1 ENHRY and CDR2 SYGVKD. V dropped 6 bases and J dropped 1 base, with 12 bases sitting between them. A note on this clonotype: The antigen remains undetermined.

Study-level points and caveats: Patients carried roughly five TRBV segments more frequently than controls did, and TRBV5-6, TRBV5-1 and TRBV20-1 were among them.

This TCR derives from a girl aged 10 to 17 with multiple sclerosis. The chain joins TRBV10-3 to TRBJ1-1; maybe TRBD1 (5 bases). Input material: blood. The CDR3 DNA follows: TGTGCCATCAGCCCCGGTGGGGGGAACACTGAAGCTTTCTTT. Translating it yields CAISPGGGNTEAFF.